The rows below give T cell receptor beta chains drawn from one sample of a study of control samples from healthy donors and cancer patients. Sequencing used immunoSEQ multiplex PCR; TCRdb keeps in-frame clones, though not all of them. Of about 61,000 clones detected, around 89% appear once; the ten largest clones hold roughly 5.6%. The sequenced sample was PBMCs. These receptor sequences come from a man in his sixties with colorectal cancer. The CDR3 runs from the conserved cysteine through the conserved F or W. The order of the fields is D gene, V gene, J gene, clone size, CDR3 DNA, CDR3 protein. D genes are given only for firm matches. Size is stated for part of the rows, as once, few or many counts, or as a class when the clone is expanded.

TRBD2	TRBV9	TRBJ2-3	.	TGTGCCAGCAGCGTAGGGACTAGCGGGACCCCCCGAACGCAGTATTTT	CASSVGTSGTPRTQYF
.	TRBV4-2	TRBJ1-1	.	TGTGCCAGCAGCCAGGATCCGGGGAACACTGAAGCTTTCTTT	CASSQDPGNTEAFF
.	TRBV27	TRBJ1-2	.	TGTGCCAGCAGTCCCTGGGGGTCCCCCTTTGGCTACACCTTC	CASSPWGSPFGYTF
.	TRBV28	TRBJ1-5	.	TGTGCCAGCAGTTTAGCACGACAGCCCCAGCATTTT	CASSLARQPQHF
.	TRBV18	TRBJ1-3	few	TGTGCCAGCTCACCACAGTTCTCTGGAAACACCATATATTTT	CASSPQFSGNTIYF
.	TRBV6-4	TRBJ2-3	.	TGTGCCAGCAGCCCCGGGGCAGCACGCACAGATACGCAGTATTTT	CASSPGAARTDTQYF
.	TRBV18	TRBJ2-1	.	TGTGCCAGCTCCTCCGGCAGGGGATACTACAATGAGCAGTTCTTC	CASSSGRGYYNEQFF
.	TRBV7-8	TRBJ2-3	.	TGTGCCAGCAGCTTAGCTAGGGCTATGGGTACGCAGTATTTT	CASSLARAMGTQYF
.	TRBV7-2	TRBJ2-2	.	TGTGCCAGCAGCTTGTTTCGGCCGGGGGACGCGAACACCGGGGAGCTGTTTTTT	CASSLFRPGDANTGELFF
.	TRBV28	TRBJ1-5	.	TGTGCCAGCATCGGCGGAGATTTAAACAATCAGCCCCAGCATTTT	CASIGGDLNNQPQHF
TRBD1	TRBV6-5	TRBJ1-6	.	TGTGCCAGCAGTTCACCGGGACAGGGGGATTCACCCCTCCACTTT	CASSSPGQGDSPLHF
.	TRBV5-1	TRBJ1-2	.	TGCGCCAGCAGCTTGGGAGACAATCATGGCTACACCTTC	CASSLGDNHGYTF
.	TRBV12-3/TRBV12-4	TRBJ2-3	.	TGTGCCAGCACCCCCGTCGAGACAGATACGCAGTATTTT	CASTPVETDTQYF
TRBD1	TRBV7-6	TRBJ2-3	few	TGTGCCAGCAGCCCGAGAAGTGAGGGGGCTACAGATACGCAGTATTTT	CASSPRSEGATDTQYF
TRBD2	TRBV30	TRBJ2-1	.	TGTGCCTGGAGTAGCGGGGGTTACAATGAGCAGTTCTTC	CAWSSGGYNEQFF
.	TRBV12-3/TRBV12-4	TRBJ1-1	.	TGTGCCAGCAGCCCAGGGTGGGACACTGAAGCTTTCTTT	CASSPGWDTEAFF
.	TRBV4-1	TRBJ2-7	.	TGCGCCAGCAGCCAATCTTTTCGGGTGGGCGAGCAGTACTTC	CASSQSFRVGEQYF
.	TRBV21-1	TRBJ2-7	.	TGTGTCAGCACCCGACAGGGGCATGCCTACGAGCAGTACTTC	CVSTRQGHAYEQYF
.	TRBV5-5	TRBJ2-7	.	TGTGCCAGCAGTGTTGGAGGACTCTACGAGCAGTACTTC	CASSVGGLYEQYF
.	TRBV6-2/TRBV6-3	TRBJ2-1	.	TGTGCCAGCAGTACCCGGCTCGGTGGATACTACAATGAGCAGTTCTTC	CASSTRLGGYYNEQFF
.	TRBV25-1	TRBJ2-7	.	TGTGCCAGCAGCGACCGGGACGGTTCCTACGAGCAGTACTTC	CASSDRDGSYEQYF
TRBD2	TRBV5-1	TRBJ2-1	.	TGCGCCAGCAGCTTCGGGGGGAACTCCTACAATGAGCAGTTCTTC	CASSFGGNSYNEQFF
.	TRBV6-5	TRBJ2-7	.	TGTGCCAGCAGTTACCAAAGGGGGGAGCAGTACTTC	CASSYQRGEQYF
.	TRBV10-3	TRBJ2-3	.	TGTGCCATCAGTGAGTCAGGGATTACTAGCACAGATACGCAGTATTTT	CAISESGITSTDTQYF
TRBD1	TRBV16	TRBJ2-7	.	TGTGCCAGCAGCCAATCTGCGGACAGGGCGGTCAAGCAGTACTTC	CASSQSADRAVKQYF
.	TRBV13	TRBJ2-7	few	TGTGCCAGCAGCAAGGGGGGTCTGAGCTCCTACGAGCAGTACTTC	CASSKGGLSSYEQYF
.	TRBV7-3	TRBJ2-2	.	TGTGCCAGCAGCTTAACGGGAGCCGGGGAGCTGTTTTTT	CASSLTGAGELFF
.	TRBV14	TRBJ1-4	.	TGTGCCAGCAGCCAGAGCACAAGGGAAAAACTGTTTTTT	CASSQSTREKLFF
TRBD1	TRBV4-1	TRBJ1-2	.	TGCGCCAGCAACCCCCGGGACAGACACTATGGCTACACCTTC	CASNPRDRHYGYTF
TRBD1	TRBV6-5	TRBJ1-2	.	TGTGCCAGCAGTCTCCGGGACAGTAACTATGGCTACACCTTC	CASSLRDSNYGYTF
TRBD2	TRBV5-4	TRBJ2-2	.	TGTGCCAGCAGCACCGGACTAGCGGGGGGGCCCGGGGAGCTGTTTTTT	CASSTGLAGGPGELFF
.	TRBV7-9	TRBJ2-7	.	TGTGCCAGCAGCTTAGCGGTCAACATCTACGAGCAGTACTTC	CASSLAVNIYEQYF
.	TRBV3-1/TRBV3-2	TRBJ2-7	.	TGTGCCAGCAGCCAAGTATCGGCCTACGAGCAGTACTTC	CASSQVSAYEQYF
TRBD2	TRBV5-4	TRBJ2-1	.	TGTGCCAGCGGGACTAGCGGGAACAATGAGCAGTTCTTC	CASGTSGNNEQFF
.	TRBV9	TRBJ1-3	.	TGTGCCAGCAGCGCCGAGAGCGGGACCGGCAGTTTCTATTTT	CASSAESGTGSFYF
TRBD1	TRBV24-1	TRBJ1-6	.	TGTGCCACCAGTGACCCCTACACGACAGGGCGCCTCCACTTT	CATSDPYTTGRLHF
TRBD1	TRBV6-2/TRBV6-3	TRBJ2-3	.	TGTGCCAGCAGTCCGGGACAGCGCACAGATACGCAGTATTTT	CASSPGQRTDTQYF
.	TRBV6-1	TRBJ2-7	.	TGTGCCAGCAGTGAATCGGGTTACGAGCAGTACTTC	CASSESGYEQYF
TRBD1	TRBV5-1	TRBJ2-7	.	TGCGCCAGCAGCGGGGGGACAGGTCGGGCCGAGCAGTACTTC	CASSGGTGRAEQYF
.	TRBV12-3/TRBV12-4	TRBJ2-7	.	TGTGCCAGCAGTTTTCCTTTACTGGGACAGCAGTACTTC	CASSFPLLGQQYF
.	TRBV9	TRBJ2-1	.	TGTGCCAGCAGCGTAGGGCTACTAAACAATGAGCAGTTCTTC	CASSVGLLNNEQFF
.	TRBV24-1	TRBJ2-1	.	TGTGCCACCAGTGATGGACGGACTTACAATGAGCAGTTCTTC	CATSDGRTYNEQFF
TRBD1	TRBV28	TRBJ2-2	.	TGTGCCAGCAGACTACAGGGGATTCGGGCCGGGGAGCTGTTTTTT	CASRLQGIRAGELFF
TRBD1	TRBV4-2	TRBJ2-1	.	TGTGCCAGCAGCCAAACAGGGGACAGGGTTTCCGATGAGCAGTTCTTC	CASSQTGDRVSDEQFF
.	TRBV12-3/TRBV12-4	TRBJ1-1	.	TGTGCCAGCAGTTTTTCCACGAACACTGAAGCTTTCTTT	CASSFSTNTEAFF
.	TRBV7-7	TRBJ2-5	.	TGTGCCAGCAGCTTAACCCGAGCAGGCACAGGGTCCCAGTACTTC	CASSLTRAGTGSQYF
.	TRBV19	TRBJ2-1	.	TGTGCCAGTAGCGGAGGGGTGAGTGAGCAGTTCTTC	CASSGGVSEQFF
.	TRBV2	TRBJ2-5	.	TGTGCCAGCAGTGAAGACTCGGGGGCCCAGTACTTC	CASSEDSGAQYF
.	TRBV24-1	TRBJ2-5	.	TGTGCCACCAGTGACCACAAAGCCCCTCAAGAGACCCAGTACTTC	CATSDHKAPQETQYF
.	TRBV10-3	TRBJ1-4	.	TGTGCCATCGCCGGGGGGCCGGCTAATGAAAAACTGTTTTTT	CAIAGGPANEKLFF
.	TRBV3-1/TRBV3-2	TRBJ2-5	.	TGTGCCAGCAGCCAAGCTCAGGGGCAAGAGACCCAGTACTTC	CASSQAQGQETQYF
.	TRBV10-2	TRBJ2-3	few	TGCGCCAGCACCGACAGGAAGACCACAGATACGCAGTATTTT	CASTDRKTTDTQYF
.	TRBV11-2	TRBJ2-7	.	TGTGCCAGCAGCTTAAGGAGCACTAGAGGATACGAGCAGTACTTC	CASSLRSTRGYEQYF
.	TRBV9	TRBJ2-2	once	TGTGCCAGCAGCGTAGAGAAGTCACCAGGGGAGCTGTTTTTT	CASSVEKSPGELFF
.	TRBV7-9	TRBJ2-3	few	TGTGCCAGCAGCTTAGGGCGGGCGGGGGCCCGCACAGATACGCAGTATTTT	CASSLGRAGARTDTQYF
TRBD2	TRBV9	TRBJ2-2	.	TGTGCCAGCAGCCGAAGCGGACTAGCCGACACCGGGGAGCTGTTTTTT	CASSRSGLADTGELFF
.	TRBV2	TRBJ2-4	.	TGTGCCAGCAGTGATCTCAAGGGGCGGGGCCTAAGGGCCAAAAACATTCAGTACTTC	CASSDLKGRGLRAKNIQYF
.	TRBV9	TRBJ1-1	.	TGTGCCAGCGGGCGCGGATCCCGGATGTGGGACACTGAAGCTTTCTTT	CASGRGSRMWDTEAFF
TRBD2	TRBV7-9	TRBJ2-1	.	TGTGCCAGCAGCTTAGCATGGACTAGCGCCTCCTACAATGAGCAGTTCTTC	CASSLAWTSASYNEQFF